This entry concerns a single T cell receptor (gamma chain). There are a few counts of this clone. Which antigen it targets is not known. Base qualities are not provided; no much larger clone lies one nucleotide away. Sequencing was performed on an Illumina MiSeq. In TCRdb, clones were called once more from the public reads by CATT, and rows of identical DNA were later combined. For this sample there are some 1,200 gamma-chain clones; 4.1% appear just once. Around 20% of the sample goes to the ten largest clones. The data are from a study of gamma-delta chains in newborns, infants, children (dated 2019 in TCRdb). With respect to the entire study: In the study title, it is stated that polyclonal expansion of innate gammadelta T cells is driven by microbial exposure immediately after birth. How innate gammadelta T cell populations in human newborns were shaped by microbial exposure immediately after birth was investigated in the study.

Taken from cysteine to phenylalanine, the CDR3 has 12 residues. Solely the CDR3 DNA is kept, with 36 bases framed from the first base. CDR1 and CDR2, looked up from the germline V gene (reference sequence), are GITISATS and ISYDGTV. Relative to germline, V is missing 4 bases and J is missing 6 bases, with 2 bases of the junction outside any gene match. Sequenced: blood. The origin of this receptor is a child who was a newborn, infant or young child, either healthy, febrile or measles-vaccinated (not recorded which). The V and J genes are TRGV9 and TRGJP1. The CDR3 amino acid sequence is: CALWDPGWFKIF. The nucleotides read TGTGCCTTGTGGGATCCTGGTTGGTTCAAGATATTT.